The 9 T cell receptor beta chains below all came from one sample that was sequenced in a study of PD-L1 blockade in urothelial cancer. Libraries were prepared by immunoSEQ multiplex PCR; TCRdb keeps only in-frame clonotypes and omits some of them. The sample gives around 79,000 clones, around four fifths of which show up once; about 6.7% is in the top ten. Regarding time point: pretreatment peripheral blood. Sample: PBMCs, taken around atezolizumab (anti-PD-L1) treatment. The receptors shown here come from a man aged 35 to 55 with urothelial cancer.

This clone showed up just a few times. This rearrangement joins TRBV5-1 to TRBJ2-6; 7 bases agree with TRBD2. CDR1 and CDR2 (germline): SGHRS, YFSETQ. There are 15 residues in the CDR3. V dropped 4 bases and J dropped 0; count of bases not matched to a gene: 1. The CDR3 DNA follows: TGCGCCAGCAGCGGGGAGGGCTCTGGGGCCAACGTCCTGACTTTC. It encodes CASSGEGSGANVLTF.

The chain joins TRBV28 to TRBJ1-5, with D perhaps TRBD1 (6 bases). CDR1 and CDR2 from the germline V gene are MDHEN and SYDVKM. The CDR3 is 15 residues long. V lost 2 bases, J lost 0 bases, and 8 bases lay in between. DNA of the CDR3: TGTGCCAGCAGTTTAGCAGGGGATAGCAATCAGCCCCAGCATTTT. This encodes CASSLAGDSNQPQHF.

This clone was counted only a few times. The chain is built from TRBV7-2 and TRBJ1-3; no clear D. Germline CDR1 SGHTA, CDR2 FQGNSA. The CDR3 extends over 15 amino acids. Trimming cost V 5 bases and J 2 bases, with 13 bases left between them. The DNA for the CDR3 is TGTGCCAGCAGCCCACTTCAGGTCGCTGGAAACACCATATATTTT. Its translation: CASSPLQVAGNTIYF. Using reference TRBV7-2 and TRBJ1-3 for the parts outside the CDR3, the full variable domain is GAGVSQSPSNKVTEKGKDVELRCDPISGHTALYWYRQSLGQGLEFLIYFQGNSAPDKSGLPSDRFSAERTGGSVSTLTIQRTQQEDSAVYLCASSPLQVAGNTIYFGEGSWLTVV.

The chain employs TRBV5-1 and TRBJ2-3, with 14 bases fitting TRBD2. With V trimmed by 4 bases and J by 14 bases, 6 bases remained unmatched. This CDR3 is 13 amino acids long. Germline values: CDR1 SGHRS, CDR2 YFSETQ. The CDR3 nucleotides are TGCGCCAGCAGCGAGGGACTAGCGGGAGTACCGTATTTT. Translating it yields CASSEGLAGVPYF.

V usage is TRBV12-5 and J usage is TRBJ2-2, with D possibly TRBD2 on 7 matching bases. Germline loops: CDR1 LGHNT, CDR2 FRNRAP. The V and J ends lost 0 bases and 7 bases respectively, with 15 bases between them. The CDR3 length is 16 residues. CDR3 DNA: TGTGCTAGTGGTTTGGTCGCCGGGGGGCGGAACGGGGAGCTGTTTTTT. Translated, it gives CASGLVAGGRNGELFF.

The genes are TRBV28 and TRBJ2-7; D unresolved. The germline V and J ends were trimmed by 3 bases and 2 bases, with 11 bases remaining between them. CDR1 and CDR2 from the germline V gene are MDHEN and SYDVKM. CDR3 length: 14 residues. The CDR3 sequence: CASSFPGLTYEQYF. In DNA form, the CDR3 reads TGTGCCAGCAGTTTCCCAGGCCTAACCTACGAGCAGTACTTC.

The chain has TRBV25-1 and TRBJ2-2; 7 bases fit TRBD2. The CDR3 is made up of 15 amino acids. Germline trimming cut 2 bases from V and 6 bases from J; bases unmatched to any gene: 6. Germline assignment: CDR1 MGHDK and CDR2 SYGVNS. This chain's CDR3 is CASSERKGGAGELFF. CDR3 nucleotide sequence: TGTGCCAGCAGTGAAAGAAAGGGAGGGGCCGGGGAGCTGTTTTTT.

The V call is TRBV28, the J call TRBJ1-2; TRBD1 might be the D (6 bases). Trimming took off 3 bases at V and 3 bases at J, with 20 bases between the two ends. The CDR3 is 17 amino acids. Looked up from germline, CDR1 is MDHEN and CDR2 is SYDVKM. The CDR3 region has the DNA TGTGCCAGCAGTTTCACCGCCGTACAGGGTAACCACTATGGCTACACCTTC. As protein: CASSFTAVQGNHYGYTF.

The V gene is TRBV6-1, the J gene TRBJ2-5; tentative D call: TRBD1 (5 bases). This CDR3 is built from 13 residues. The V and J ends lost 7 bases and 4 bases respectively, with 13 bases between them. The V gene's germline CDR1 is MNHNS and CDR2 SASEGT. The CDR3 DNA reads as TGTGCCAGCAAGACAGAACCTCCAGAGACCCAGTACTTC. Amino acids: CASKTEPPETQYF.